The 22 T cell receptor beta chains listed next were all sequenced from one sample in a study of blood T cells in healthy people across ages. Primed by a sample-barcoded 5' primer and a J-beta primer mix, a second PCR proceeded for 7 to 11 cycles. TCRdb recomputed calls from the 5' RACE reads with MiXCR, one row per CDR3 protein. The sample has some 1.4 million distinct CDR3 sequences, around 39% seen once. What was sequenced was blood. The source is a woman aged 18-30 years in good health.

The gene calls are TRBV6-6 and TRBJ1-1; no clear D. The germline CDR1 and CDR2 sequences are MNHNY and SVGAGI (reference sequence). With 6 bases removed from V and 0 bases from J, the gap between germline ends came to 8 bases. The CDR3 sequence is 13 residues long. The CDR3 loop reads CASSDIMNTEAFF. In DNA, the CDR3 is TGTGCCAGCAGCGACATTATGAACACTGAAGCTTTCTTT.

V gene TRBV29-1 combines with J gene TRBJ2-3, with D possibly being TRBD1 (6 bases). CDR3 length: 14 residues. Trimming took 7 bases from V and 10 from J, leaving 24 bases between them. Germline CDR1 is SQVTM and CDR2 is ANQGSEA. For the CDR3, the DNA is TGCAGCGCCTTCCGGGACACCAACTTTTTACCGCAGTATTTT. Its translation is CSAFRDTNFLPQYF.

In its sample, this clonotype was seen a few times. V is TRBV3-1 and J is TRBJ2-7; D may match TRBD1 or TRBD2 (6 bases each). CDR1 and CDR2 (germline): LGHDT, YNNKEL (reference sequence). V was shortened by 3 bases and J by 2 bases, with 17 bases between the two germline ends. The CDR3 has 16 residues. The CDR3 is CASSHPGGVSPYEQYF. CDR3 DNA sequence: TGTGCCAGCAGCCACCCCGGGGGCGTTTCGCCCTACGAGCAGTACTTC.

This chain connects TRBV27 to TRBJ1-2, with a weak D call TRBD1 (5 bases). The V end was cut by 5 bases, the J end by 4 bases, with 17 bases between. CDR1 and CDR2 (germline): MNHEY, SMNVEV (reference sequence). The CDR3 runs 15 residues. The CDR3 DNA reads TGTGCCAGCAGTCTCTACGGGGGGAATGGCTATGGCTACACCTTC. Amino acid sequence: CASSLYGGNGYGYTF.

The V and J genes are TRBV6-6 and TRBJ1-5; TRBD1 matches at 7 bases. This CDR3 is 15 amino acids long. Trimming removed 6 bases from V and 0 bases from J; junction bases left unmatched: 5. Germline CDR1 is MNHNY and CDR2 is SVGAGI (reference sequence). The CDR3 sequence: CASRPRQGSNQPQHF. The DNA for the CDR3 is TGTGCCAGCAGACCCCGACAGGGTAGCAATCAGCCCCAGCATTTT.

Regarding this clonotype: A read error may explain this, as a much larger clone is one base away. The V call is TRBV20-1, the J call TRBJ2-7; D perhaps matches TRBD1 (6 bases). CDR3 length: 14 amino acids. The V gene's germline CDR1 is DFQATT and CDR2 SNEGSKA (reference sequence). The CDR3 sequence is CSAGGPRGTYEQNF. The CDR3 nucleotides are TGCAGTGCTGGGGGCCCTAGGGGAACCTACGAGCAGAACTTC.

The J gene is TRBJ2-3, the V gene TRBV14; TRBD2 matches 9 bases. Trimming at V came to 3 bases and at J to 9 bases, leaving 16 bases not matched to a gene. Germline CDR1 SGHDN, CDR2 FVKESK. The CDR3 has 17 amino acids. The CDR3, as DNA: TGTGCCAGCAGCCAGGAACCCGGGACTAGCCCCCTGCAGACGCAGTATTTT. Translating it yields CASSQEPGTSPLQTQYF.

V usage is TRBV5-1 and J usage is TRBJ1-2, with a weak D call TRBD1 (5 bases). Trimming left V 2 bases short and J 8 bases short, with 19 bases between. This CDR3 has 15 residues. Germline V gene lookup returns CDR1 SGHRS and CDR2 YFSETQ. The CDR3 coding sequence is TGCGCCAGCAGCTTAGTGAGGGGCGTTTCGGACGGCTACACCTTC. Amino acids: CASSLVRGVSDGYTF. The entire variable domain, with the rest obtained from reference TRBV5-1 and TRBJ1-2, is as follows: KAGVTQTPRYLIKTRGQQVTLSCSPISGHRSVSWYQQTPGQGLQFLFEYFSETQRNKGNFPGRFSGRQFSNSRSEMNVSTLELGDSALYLCASSLVRGVSDGYTFGSGTRLTVV.

The chain employs TRBV9 and TRBJ1-2; D is possibly TRBD1 (5 bases). Germline values: CDR1 SGDLS, CDR2 YYNGEE. The ends were cut back, 0 bases at V and 3 bases at J, with 12 bases in the middle. The CDR3 sequence is 15 residues long. CDR3 region: CASSVGVGEDYGYTF. CDR3 nucleotide sequence: TGTGCCAGCAGCGTAGGGGTGGGGGAGGACTATGGCTACACCTTC.

The J gene is TRBJ2-5, the V gene TRBV3-1, with 7 nucleotides matching TRBD1. The V gene end was trimmed by 1 base and the J gene end by 2 bases; junction bases not matched to a gene: 4. This CDR3 spans 15 amino acids. Germline V CDR1 and CDR2: LGHDT, YNNKEL (reference sequence). The CDR3 region has the DNA TGTGCCAGCAGCCAAGGCGACAGGGAACAAGAGACCCAGTACTTC. Translated, it gives CASSQGDREQETQYF.

This clonotype has more than one count but fewer than ten. The chain employs TRBV3-1 and TRBJ1-6; a weak D match, TRBD1 (6 bases). The CDR3 is 15 amino acids. Trimming cost V 1 base and J 8 bases, with 12 bases left between them. Germline V gives CDR1 LGHDT, CDR2 YNNKEL (reference sequence). In DNA form, the CDR3 reads TGTGCCAGCAGCCAAGGGACAGCCGTTTATTCACCCCTCCACTTT. Protein product: CASSQGTAVYSPLHF.

V gene TRBV9 combines with J gene TRBJ1-2; D might be TRBD1 (5 bases). Deletions cut 7 bases from V and 2 bases from J, with 9 bases between. The CDR3 spans 12 residues. CDR1 and CDR2 (germline): SGDLS, YYNGEE. The CDR3 protein is CASDRMNYGYTF. CDR3 sequence (DNA): TGTGCCAGCGACAGAATGAACTATGGCTACACCTTC.

The chain recombines TRBV19 with TRBJ1-2, with a tentative D call TRBD1 (5 bases). This CDR3 region has 14 residues. The ends were cut back, 3 bases at V and 7 bases at J, with 15 bases in the middle. Germline V gives CDR1 LNHDA, CDR2 SQIVND (reference sequence). The CDR3 loop is CASSMRWQGSGYTF. CDR3 coding DNA: TGTGCCAGTAGTATGCGATGGCAGGGAAGTGGCTACACCTTC.

The V and J genes are TRBV7-8 and TRBJ2-3; 12 bases are a match to TRBD2. Germline V gene sequence: CDR1 SGHVS, CDR2 FQNEAQ. The ends lost 5 bases at V and 0 bases at J; junction bases unmatched: 12. CDR3 length: 19 amino acids. The CDR3: CASSTTGLAGTTSTDTQYF. The CDR3 DNA sequence: TGTGCCAGCAGCACGACTGGACTAGCGGGGACCACTAGCACAGATACGCAGTATTTT.

This clonotype was counted at least ten times. The chain uses TRBV18 and TRBJ2-1, with TRBD2 matching over 7 bases. Germline CDR1 is KGHSH and CDR2 is LQKENI. Trimming removed 1 base from V and 9 bases from J; junction bases left unmatched: 3. The CDR3 loop spans 13 amino acids. The DNA of the CDR3 is TGTGCCAGCTCACCACTGATAGCGGGTGAGCAGTTCTTC. Translated: CASSPLIAGEQFF.

This chain uses TRBV7-9 with TRBJ2-2; the D call may be TRBD1 or TRBD2 (6 bases each). Germline V lookup: CDR1 SEHNR, CDR2 FQNEAQ (reference sequence). The CDR3 runs to 15 residues. The V gene lost 7 bases and the J gene lost 7 bases, with 19 bases spanning the gap. The DNA for the CDR3 is TGTGCCAGCACCCTAATGGGGGGCGAGGACGGGGAGCTGTTTTTT. This sequence encodes CASTLMGGEDGELFF.

Here the CDR3 DNA reads TGCGCCAGCAGCTTGGGCGGACAGGACAATGAGCAGTTCTTC. As protein: CASSLGGQDNEQFF. V usage is TRBV5-1 and J usage is TRBJ2-1, with 7 bases lining up with TRBD1. CDR1 SGHRS and CDR2 YFSETQ come from the germline V gene. This CDR3 contains 14 residues. V lost 0 bases and J lost 5; bases outside the gene matches: 2.

This clonotype was counted a few times. The rearrangement links TRBV10-3 to TRBJ2-7; TRBD1 matches 8 bases. The CDR3 loop spans 14 amino acids. The germline V gene has CDR1 ENHRY and CDR2 SYGVKD. J gave up 5 bases and V 4 bases, and 7 bases lay outside the gene matches. DNA of the CDR3: TGTGCCATCAGTGGCAGACAGGGGACCAACGAGCAGTACTTC. Amino acids: CAISGRQGTNEQYF.

There are a few counts of this clonotype. The CDR3, as DNA: TGTGCCAGCAGTTTAGCAGACCGGGACAACTACGAGCAGTACTTC. It codes for CASSLADRDNYEQYF. This sequence joins TRBV12-3 or TRBV12-4 and TRBJ2-7; D possibly corresponds to TRBD1 (6 bases). The CDR3 contains 15 residues. V gave up 0 bases and J gave up 3 bases, with 12 bases separating them.

This clonotype was seen more than once but under ten times. The gene calls are TRBV5-1 and TRBJ2-3; D is unresolved. CDR1 SGHRS and CDR2 YFSETQ come from the germline V gene. V was clipped by 0 bases and J by 0 bases, with 23 bases between them. This CDR3 is 20 amino acids long. The CDR3 protein is CASSLVGLSSFSTSTDTQYF. CDR3 nucleotide sequence: TGCGCCAGCAGCTTGGTAGGGTTATCAAGCTTTTCCACTAGCACAGATACGCAGTATTTT.

A few counts support this clonotype. The chain employs TRBV4-1 and TRBJ2-6; 12 nucleotides align to TRBD2. Trimming cost V 4 bases and J 1 base; bases outside gene matches: 5. The V gene's germline CDR1 is MGHRA and CDR2 YSYEKL. The CDR3 contains 18 residues. DNA for the CDR3: TGCGCCAGCAGCCCCGGACTAGCGGGAATGTCTGGGGCCAACGTCCTGACTTTC. Translation: CASSPGLAGMSGANVLTF.

This clonotype was observed a few times. The J gene is TRBJ2-1, the V gene TRBV14; 8 nucleotides match TRBD2. The CDR3 covers 15 residues. V shed 4 bases, J shed 5 bases, and the junction held 7 bases outside the gene matches. Germline V gene lookup returns CDR1 SGHDN and CDR2 FVKESK. The CDR3 sequence: CASSRTGGPNNEQFF. The CDR3, as DNA: TGTGCCAGCAGCCGTACGGGGGGGCCTAACAATGAGCAGTTCTTC.